The clone carrying this T cell receptor (beta chain) was seen a single time. In the same sample, other DNA sequences code for this CDR3. The entry originates in a study of shared clonotypes between healthy human individuals. Study context: Three CD4 naive, three CD4 memory, two CD8 naive and one CD8 memory plate were used per donor.

Germline CDR1 SGDLS, CDR2 YYNGEE. The CDR3 contains 15 residues. The trim removed 4 bases at V and 6 bases at J, leaving 2 bases unmatched. As originally analysed: ImmunoSEQ output held junction-only sequences without quality scores, so filtering differed. Generated by immunoSEQ multiplex PCR, the TCRdb table keeps only in-frame clones and is missing some. V and J calls and clone size come straight from that table; D and trimming were deduced from the DNA. The sample holds about 2,200,000 clones, 85% to 95% seen once. Naive CD8 isolation took CD45RO-negative cells positively selected for CCR7 and excluded terminally differentiated effector memory CD45RA+ cells.

The genes are TRBV9 and TRBJ2-1, with 15 bases lining up with TRBD2. The origin of this receptor is a man aged 18 to 29 in good health. Some clones in this sample may be carry-over from other donors' samples. The sample was naive CD8+ T cells from PBMCs. CDR3 residues: CASSSGLAGGNEQFF. The CDR3 nucleotides are TGTGCCAGCAGCTCGGGACTAGCGGGAGGCAATGAGCAGTTCTTC.